The 14 T cell receptor beta chains listed next were all sequenced from one sample in a study of blood T cells in healthy people across ages. A sample-barcoded 5' primer and a J-beta primer mix were used in a second PCR of about 6 to 12 cycles. TCRdb re-called the 5' RACE reads with MiXCR, one entry per CDR3 protein. In the table there are 910,000 or so distinct CDR3 sequences, 45% to 60% of which are singletons. Input material: blood. These receptors were collected from a woman aged 60-75 years in good health.

This clonotype has more than one count but fewer than ten. This rearrangement joins TRBV20-1 to TRBJ1-2, with a weak D call TRBD1 (6 bases). CDR3 length: 15 residues. Between the trimmed V and J ends, which lost 2 bases and 5 bases, there was a span of 18 bases. Looked up from germline, CDR1 is DFQATT and CDR2 is SNEGSKA (reference sequence). In DNA, the CDR3 is TGCAGTGCTAGAAAGTTGGTCCAGGGGAGGTATGGCTACACCTTC. Translation gives CSARKLVQGRYGYTF.

The chain joins TRBV7-2 to TRBJ2-3; D is unresolved. Germline V gene data show CDR1 as SGHTA and CDR2 as FQGNSA. The CDR3 loop spans 15 amino acids. Between the trimmed V and J ends, which lost 0 bases and 2 bases, there was a span of 9 bases. The CDR3 region is CASSLALRYTDTQYF. CDR3 sequence (DNA): TGTGCCAGCAGCTTAGCTCTGCGCTACACAGATACGCAGTATTTT.

The genes are TRBV7-2 and TRBJ2-7; 8 bases agree with TRBD1. V shed 5 bases, J shed 7 bases, and the junction held 4 bases outside the gene matches. This CDR3 has 12 amino acids. Germline-derived CDR1 and CDR2 are SGHTA and FQGNSA. CDR3 nucleotides: TGTGCCAGCAGCCCAAGACAGGGGGAGCAGTACTTC. Protein: CASSPRQGEQYF. Full variable domain (missing parts from reference TRBV7-2 and TRBJ2-7): GAGVSQSPSNKVTEKGKDVELRCDPISGHTALYWYRQSLGQGLEFLIYFQGNSAPDKSGLPSDRFSAERTGGSVSTLTIQRTQQEDSAVYLCASSPRQGEQYFGPGTRLTVT.

This clonotype turned up a few times. The chain couples TRBV7-2 to TRBJ2-5; D assignment may be TRBD1 or TRBD2 (5 bases each). V was clipped by 1 base and J by 5 bases, with 14 bases between them. The CDR3 is 15 amino acids. Looked up from germline, CDR1 is SGHTA and CDR2 is FQGNSA. The CDR3 DNA is TGTGCCAGCAGCTTAGAATCGGGACGCCCGGAGACCCAGTACTTC. Amino acid sequence: CASSLESGRPETQYF.

The V and J genes are TRBV20-1 and TRBJ2-7; 7 bases match TRBD2. V dropped 5 bases and J dropped 0; count of bases not matched to a gene: 10. CDR3 length: 15 amino acids. Germline V CDR1 and CDR2: DFQATT, SNEGSKA (reference sequence). CDR3 in amino acids: CSADPTSSSSYEQYF. The DNA for the CDR3 is TGCAGTGCTGACCCGACTAGCTCTAGCTCCTACGAGCAGTACTTC.

This rearrangement joins TRBV5-1 to TRBJ2-5; TRBD2 agrees at 7 bases. The J segment lost 4 bases and the V segment lost 4 bases, leaving 7 bases of the junction unmatched. The germline V gene has CDR1 SGHRS and CDR2 YFSETQ. The CDR3 spans 14 residues. The CDR3 DNA reads TGCGCCAGCAGCGTGGGAGGGGTATCAGAGACCCAGTACTTC. It specifies CASSVGGVSETQYF.

The gene calls are TRBV12-3 or TRBV12-4 and TRBJ1-2, with TRBD1 identical over 12 bases. Trimming removed 5 bases from V and 8 bases from J; junction bases left unmatched: 9. The CDR3 sequence is 15 residues long. As DNA, the CDR3 is TGTGCCAGCAGTCGCCGGGACAGGGGGCGGGAGGGCTACACCTTC. Protein sequence: CASSRRDRGREGYTF.

V gene TRBV10-2 combines with J gene TRBJ2-5; D is tentatively TRBD1 or TRBD2 (5 bases each). V was shortened by 8 bases and J by 1 base, with 11 bases between the two germline ends. CDR3 length: 13 amino acids. Germline CDR1 is WSHSY and CDR2 is SAAADI. The CDR3 coding sequence is TGCGCCAGCCAGAGGGGTCTCCAAGAGACCCAGTACTTC. As protein: CASQRGLQETQYF.

Only one count was recorded for this clonotype. A read error may produce the germline difference seen at one junction end. V usage is TRBV20-1 and J usage is TRBJ2-5; TRBD2 aligns across 9 bases. Looked up from germline, CDR1 is DFQATT and CDR2 is SNEGSKA (reference sequence). The CDR3 is 15 residues long. The CDR3 bases are TGCAGTGCTGGCCCTAGCGGGACAGTTAAAGAGACCCGGTACTTC. Its translation is CSAGPSGTVKETRYF.

This clonotype was observed a handful of times. The CDR3 coding sequence is TGTGCCAGCAGCGTACGGCCCCAGGGGCCCCTAGCCTACGAGCAGTACTTC. Its protein product is CASSVRPQGPLAYEQYF. This sequence joins TRBV9 and TRBJ2-7; a weak D match, TRBD1 (6 bases). Germline assignment: CDR1 SGDLS and CDR2 YYNGEE. This CDR3 region has 17 residues. The V gene lost 1 base and the J gene lost 2 bases, with 19 bases spanning the gap.

This clonotype was picked up one time. The chain joins TRBV7-2 to TRBJ2-5; weak D call: TRBD1 (5 bases). The J call is in doubt because the DNA end fits TRBJ2-7 better. The CDR3 length is 15 residues. Germline V lookup: CDR1 SGHTA, CDR2 FQGNSA. The CDR3 DNA reads TGTGCCAGCAGCTGGACATCACCCTATACGGACGAGCAGTACTTC. This sequence encodes CASSWTSPYTDEQYF.

As to this clonotype: Sequence at one end of the junction differs from germline and may be a read error. This chain links TRBV5-1 with TRBJ2-1; D perhaps matches TRBD2 (5 bases). This CDR3 region has 14 residues. In germline, CDR1 is SGHRS, CDR2 YFSETQ. The CDR3 here is CASFWSSSCNEQFF. The CDR3 DNA reads TGCGCCAGCTTTTGGTCTAGCTCCTGCAATGAGCAGTTCTTC. The entire variable domain, with the rest obtained from reference TRBV5-1 and TRBJ2-1, is as follows: KAGVTQTPRYLIKTRGQQVTLSCSPISGHRSVSWYQQTPGQGLQFLFEYFSETQRNKGNFPGRFSGRQFSNSRSEMNVSTLELGDSALYLCASFWSSSCNEQFFGPGTRLTVL.

This clonotype was seen ten or more times. J is TRBJ1-2 and V is TRBV20-1; D might be TRBD1 (5 bases). V was clipped by 6 bases and J by 5 bases, with 19 bases between them. CDR1 and CDR2 from the germline V gene are DFQATT and SNEGSKA (reference sequence). This CDR3 has 14 residues. Written as DNA, the CDR3 is TGCAGTGCGAAGAGGGACGGAGGATCTTATGGCTACACCTTC. It is translated as CSAKRDGGSYGYTF.

The genes are TRBV20-1 and TRBJ1-5; D is unresolved. V lost 3 bases and J lost 2, with 11 bases in between. CDR1 is DFQATT, CDR2 SNEGSKA, per germline (reference sequence). CDR3 length: 14 amino acids. The CDR3 DNA reads as TGCAGTGCTAGGAAACCCTTGGGCAATCAGCCCCAGCATTTT. Protein sequence: CSARKPLGNQPQHF.